The 11 T cell receptor beta chains in this list originate from one sample, sequenced in a study of blood T cell repertoires in COVID-19. Profiled with immunoSEQ multiplex PCR; TCRdb holds only in-frame clones, not every one. The sample holds 280,000 or so clones, approximately 88% seen once. Sequencing was performed on peripheral blood. The receptors were gathered from a woman aged 25 to 45 who had recovered from COVID-19.

This clone was observed a single time. The genes are TRBV6-5 and TRBJ1-1; no definite D call. Per the germline V gene, CDR1 is MNHEY and CDR2 is SVGAGI. The CDR3 is made up of 15 amino acids. V dropped 0 bases and J dropped 2 bases, with 10 bases sitting between them. The CDR3 region has the DNA TGTGCCAGCAGTTACTCAGCAGGATCTAACACTGAAGCTTTCTTT. Protein sequence: CASSYSAGSNTEAFF.

V usage is TRBV28 and J usage is TRBJ2-7, with D hard to call. The CDR3 loop spans 12 amino acids. Trimming removed 8 bases at V and 0 bases at J, with 8 bases between. The germline CDR1 and CDR2 sequences are MDHEN and SYDVKM. As DNA, the CDR3 is TGTGCCAGCTGGCGGTTCTCCTACGAGCAGTACTTC. Amino acid sequence: CASWRFSYEQYF.

This chain connects TRBV11-1 to TRBJ1-2, with TRBD1 as a possible D gene (5 bases). The CDR3 runs to 13 residues. Germline CDR1 reads SGHAT; CDR2 reads FQDESV (reference sequence). Trimming pared 5 bases from V and 2 bases from J, leaving 9 bases between. The CDR3 reads CASSPDKNYGYTF. CDR3 sequence (DNA): TGTGCCAGCAGCCCGGACAAGAACTATGGCTACACCTTC. The full variable domain, in which reference TRBV11-1 and TRBJ1-2 provide the parts outside the CDR3, is EAEVAQSPRYKITEKSQAVAFWCDPISGHATLYWYRQILGQGPELLVQFQDESVVDDSQLPKDRFSAERLKGVDSTLKIQPAELGDSAMYLCASSPDKNYGYTFGSGTRLTVV.

CDR3 DNA: TGCGCCAGCAGGAGACATTTCTCCGGGGAGCTGTTTTTT. Residues: CASRRHFSGELFF. The chain joins TRBV10-1 to TRBJ2-2; D remains ambiguous. Germline assignment: CDR1 WNHNN and CDR2 SYGVQD (reference sequence). The CDR3 is made up of 13 amino acids. V shed 6 bases and J shed 6 bases, with 11 bases lying between them.

The chain joins TRBV11-1 to TRBJ2-5; no reliable D call. V shed 3 bases and J shed 4 bases, with 9 bases lying between them. This CDR3 has 13 residues. CDR1 and CDR2 (germline): SGHAT, FQDESV (reference sequence). The CDR3 bases are TGTGCCAGCAGCTTGGAGAGAAGAGAGACCCAGTACTTC. Its protein product is CASSLERRETQYF.

The chain is built from TRBV12-3 or TRBV12-4 and TRBJ2-5; D unclear. The V gene lost 2 bases and the J gene lost 2 bases, with 6 bases spanning the gap. The CDR3 totals 13 residues. In DNA form, the CDR3 reads TGTGCCAGCAGTTTAACAGCACAAGAGACCCAGTACTTC. This sequence encodes CASSLTAQETQYF.

The chain carries TRBV20-1 and TRBJ2-1; D gene unclear. Between the trimmed V and J ends, which lost 6 bases and 5 bases, there was a span of 8 bases. The CDR3 extends over 11 amino acids. Germline V CDR1 and CDR2: DFQATT, SNEGSKA (reference sequence). The CDR3 DNA is TGCAGTGCGGATCGGGACAATGAGCAGTTCTTC. Translation gives CSADRDNEQFF.

Details on this clone: A read error is the likely source, as a far larger clone sits one nucleotide away. V is TRBV12-3 or TRBV12-4 and J is TRBJ1-2; D perhaps matches TRBD1 (5 bases). Trimming removed 6 bases from V and 4 bases from J, with 9 bases in between. The length of the CDR3 is 12 residues. CDR3 region: CASSPGGYGYTF. CDR3 DNA: TGTGCCAGCAGCCCGGGGGGCTATGGCTACACCTTC.

V gene TRBV3-1 (or the pseudogene TRBV3-2) combines with J gene TRBJ1-1, with D uncertain. Germline CDR1 LGHDT, CDR2 YNNKEL (reference sequence). CDR3 length: 14 residues. Trimming cost V 2 bases and J 4 bases, with 11 bases left between them. The CDR3 DNA sequence: TGTGCCAGCAGCCAACACACACGGGGCACTGAAGCTTTCTTT. Residues: CASSQHTRGTEAFF.

The sample holds one count of this clone. The rearrangement links TRBV4-1 to TRBJ2-3; 15 bases are a match to TRBD2. CDR1 is MGHRA and CDR2 is YSYEKL in the germline V gene. V gave up 6 bases and J gave up 6 bases; unmatched junction bases: 7. The CDR3 runs 16 residues. CDR3 loop: CASRRTSGGAVDTQYF. The CDR3 DNA sequence: TGCGCCAGCAGACGGACTAGCGGGGGGGCGGTGGATACGCAGTATTTT.

The chain couples TRBV2 to TRBJ2-1; 7 bases map to TRBD1. Germline V lookup: CDR1 SNHLY, CDR2 FYNNEI. CDR3 length equals 11 residues. After removal of 10 bases from V and 6 bases from J, the junction contained 3 bases not matched to a gene. CDR3 amino acids: CATGGSNEQFF. CDR3 in DNA: TGTGCCACAGGGGGTTCCAATGAGCAGTTCTTC.